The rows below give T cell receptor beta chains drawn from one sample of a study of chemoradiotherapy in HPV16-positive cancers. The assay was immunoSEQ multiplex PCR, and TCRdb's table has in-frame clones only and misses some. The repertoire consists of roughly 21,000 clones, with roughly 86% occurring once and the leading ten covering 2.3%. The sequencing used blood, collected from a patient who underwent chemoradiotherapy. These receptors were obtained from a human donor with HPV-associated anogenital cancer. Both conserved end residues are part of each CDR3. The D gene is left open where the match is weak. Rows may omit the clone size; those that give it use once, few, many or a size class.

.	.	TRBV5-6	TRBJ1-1	TGTGCCAGCAGCTTGCGGGTGAACACTGAAGCTTTCTTT	CASSLRVNTEAFF
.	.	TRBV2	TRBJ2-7	TGTGCCAGCAGCGGGAATCTTAACACAGGGTCGAGGAGCTCCTACGAGCAGTACTTC	CASSGNLNTGSRSSYEQYF
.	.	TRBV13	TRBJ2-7	TGTGCCAGCAGCCCCTTGAGGGGCGGCAACGAGCAGTACTTC	CASSPLRGGNEQYF
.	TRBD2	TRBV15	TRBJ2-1	TGTGCCACCGGCAAGCGGGAAAGGTCCTACAATGAGCAGTTCTTC	CATGKRERSYNEQFF
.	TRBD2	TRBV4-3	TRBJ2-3	TGCGCCAGCAGCCCCACCGGGGGACTAGCGGGCGCAGATACGCAGTATTTT	CASSPTGGLAGADTQYF
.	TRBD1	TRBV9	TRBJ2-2	TGTGCCAGCAGTGGTAAACAGGGGGCTACCGGGGAGCTGTTTTTT	CASSGKQGATGELFF
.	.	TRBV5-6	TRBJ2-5	TGTTCAGTGTGTGGCCAAGTCCAAGAGACCCAGTACTTC	CSVCGQVQETQYF
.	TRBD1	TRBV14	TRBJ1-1	TGTGCCAGCAGCCACTCACAGGGGTACACTGAAGCTTTCTTT	CASSHSQGYTEAFF
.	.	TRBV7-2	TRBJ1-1	TGTGCCAGCACCCGAGGAGGGTGGAACACTGAAGCTTTCTTT	CASTRGGWNTEAFF
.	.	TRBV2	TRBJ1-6	TGTGCCAGCAGTGGTGTTGGGGGTCGTAGAGATTCACCCCTCCACTTT	CASSGVGGRRDSPLHF
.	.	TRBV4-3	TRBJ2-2	TGCGCCAGCAGCCTCCGGGAGCACGGGGAGCTGTTTTTT	CASSLREHGELFF
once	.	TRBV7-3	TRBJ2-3	TGTGCCAGCAGCCCCGGCGGGGGCACAGATACGCAGTATTTT	CASSPGGGTDTQYF
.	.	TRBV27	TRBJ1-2	TGTGCCAGCGGCGCAGGGTCCGGCTACACCTTC	CASGAGSGYTF
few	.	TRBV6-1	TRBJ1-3	TGTGCCACAGGGTATGTGGACACCATATATTTT	CATGYVDTIYF
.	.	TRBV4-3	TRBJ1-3	TGCGCCAGCAGCCCTAGCTCCTCTGGAAACACCATATATTTT	CASSPSSSGNTIYF
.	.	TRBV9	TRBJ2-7	TGTGCCAGCAGCGTCAGGGAGTCCGCCTACGAGCAGTACTTC	CASSVRESAYEQYF
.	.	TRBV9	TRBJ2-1	TGTGCCAGCAGGGCTAGTGGACCCGGGAATGAGCAGTTCTTC	CASRASGPGNEQFF
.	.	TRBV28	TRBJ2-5	TGTGCCAGCAGTTTTAAGGGGCCCCAAGAGACCCAGTACTTC	CASSFKGPQETQYF
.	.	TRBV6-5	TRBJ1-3	TGTGCCAGCGGTGTGGGATCTGGAAACACCATATATTTT	CASGVGSGNTIYF
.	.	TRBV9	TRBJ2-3	TGTGCCAGCAGCGTGGGACGACAGGACTACACAGATACGCAGTATTTT	CASSVGRQDYTDTQYF
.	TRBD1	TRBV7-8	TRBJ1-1	TGTGCCAGCAGCTTACAGGGGGCAGTGTGGACTGAAGCTTTCTTT	CASSLQGAVWTEAFF
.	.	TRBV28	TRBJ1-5	TGTGCCAGCAGTTTACCCCAGGGTTACCAGCCCCAGCATTTT	CASSLPQGYQPQHF
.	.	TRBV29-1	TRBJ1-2	TGCAGCGGACGTGTGAGCGGATCCAACTATGGCTACACCTTC	CSGRVSGSNYGYTF
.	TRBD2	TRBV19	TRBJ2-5	TGTGCCAGTAGTCCCCTAGCGGGAAGCCAAGAGACCCAGTACTTC	CASSPLAGSQETQYF
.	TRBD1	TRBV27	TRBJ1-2	TGTGCCAGCAGTTTAAATAGCAGGGGGGACTATGGCTACACCTTC	CASSLNSRGDYGYTF
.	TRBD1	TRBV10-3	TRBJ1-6	TGTGCCACCGGGGACAGGGACCTCCACTTT	CATGDRDLHF
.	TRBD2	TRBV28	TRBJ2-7	TGTGCCAGCAGTCCGGGACTAGCATTCGGCGAGCAGTACTTC	CASSPGLAFGEQYF
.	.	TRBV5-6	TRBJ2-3	TGTGCCAGCGTGGGGACACCGGGGGGATATCCGCAGTATTTT	CASVGTPGGYPQYF
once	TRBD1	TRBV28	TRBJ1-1	TGTGCCAGCAGTATGACAGGGGCGACTGAAGCTTTCTTT	CASSMTGATEAFF
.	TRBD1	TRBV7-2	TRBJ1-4	TGTGCCAGCAGCTCAGAATGGACAGGGGGGTTTGAAAAACTGTTTTTT	CASSSEWTGGFEKLFF
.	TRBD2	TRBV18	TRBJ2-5	TGTGCCAGCTCACCCGCCGGGAGGGCCCTCGAGACCCAGTACTTC	CASSPAGRALETQYF
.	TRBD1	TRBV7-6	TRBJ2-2	TGTGCCAGCAGCTTCGCGACAGGGGGATATTTTGACACCGGGGAGCTGTTTTTT	CASSFATGGYFDTGELFF
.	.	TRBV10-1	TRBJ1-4	TGCGCCAGCAGTGAGTCGGGTCAGAAGTCAACTAATGAAAAACTGTTTTTT	CASSESGQKSTNEKLFF
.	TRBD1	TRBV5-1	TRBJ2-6	TGCGCCAGCAGCTTAGGGACAGGGGGCGCTGGGGCCAACGTCCTGACTTTC	CASSLGTGGAGANVLTF
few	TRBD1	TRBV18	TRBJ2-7	TGTGCCAGCTCCAGGGACAGCTACGAGCAGTACTTC	CASSRDSYEQYF
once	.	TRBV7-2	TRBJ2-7	TGTGCCAGCAGCCGTGGGACTTCTTACGAGCAGTACTTC	CASSRGTSYEQYF
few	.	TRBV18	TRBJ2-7	TGTGCCAGCTCACCCACTGACTCCTACGAGCAGTACTTC	CASSPTDSYEQYF
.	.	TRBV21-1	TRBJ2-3	TGTGCCAGCAGCACAAGTCAAGGGCCTAGCACAGATACGCAGTATTTT	CASSTSQGPSTDTQYF
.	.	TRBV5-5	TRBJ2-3	TGTGCCAGCAGACCTACAGGACAGACGAATACGCAGTATTTT	CASRPTGQTNTQYF
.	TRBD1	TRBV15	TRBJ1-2	TGTGCCACCAGCAGAGTTCCCACCTCCAAACAGGGGGCCTATGGCTACACCTTC	CATSRVPTSKQGAYGYTF
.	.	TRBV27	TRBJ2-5	TGTGCCAGCAGTTTATCGGATAAAGAGACCCAGTACTTC	CASSLSDKETQYF
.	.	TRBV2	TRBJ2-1	TGTGCCAGCTCCGCAGAATCATACAATGAGCAGTTCTTC	CASSAESYNEQFF
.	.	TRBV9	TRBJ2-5	TGTGCCAGCAGCGTAGTTAGCCCTATAGGGGAGACCCAGTACTTC	CASSVVSPIGETQYF
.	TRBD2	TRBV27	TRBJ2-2	TGTGCCAGCAGTTCCCTTCCCTCAAGCGGGGGGCCCACCGGGGAGCTGTTTTTT	CASSSLPSSGGPTGELFF
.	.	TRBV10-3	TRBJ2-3	TGTGCCATCAGTGAGGGATCTGGCGCCAGCACAGATACGCAGTATTTT	CAISEGSGASTDTQYF
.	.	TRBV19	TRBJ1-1	TGTGCCAGTAGTACCCCGGGGAGGGGCACTGAAGCTTTCTTT	CASSTPGRGTEAFF
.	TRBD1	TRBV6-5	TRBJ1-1	TGTGCCAGCAGTTATTTGGACAGGGCGACCTTAGCTTTCTTT	CASSYLDRATLAFF
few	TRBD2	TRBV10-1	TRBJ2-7	TGCGCCAGCAGTGATGGACTAGCGGGAGCCGAGCAGTACTTC	CASSDGLAGAEQYF
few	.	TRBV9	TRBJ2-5	TGTGCCAGCGGGGGTGGTAGCGCCCAAGAGACCCAGTACTTC	CASGGGSAQETQYF
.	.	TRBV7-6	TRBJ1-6	TGTGCCAGCGCGGGGGGGGTTAATTCACCCCTCCACTTT	CASAGGVNSPLHF